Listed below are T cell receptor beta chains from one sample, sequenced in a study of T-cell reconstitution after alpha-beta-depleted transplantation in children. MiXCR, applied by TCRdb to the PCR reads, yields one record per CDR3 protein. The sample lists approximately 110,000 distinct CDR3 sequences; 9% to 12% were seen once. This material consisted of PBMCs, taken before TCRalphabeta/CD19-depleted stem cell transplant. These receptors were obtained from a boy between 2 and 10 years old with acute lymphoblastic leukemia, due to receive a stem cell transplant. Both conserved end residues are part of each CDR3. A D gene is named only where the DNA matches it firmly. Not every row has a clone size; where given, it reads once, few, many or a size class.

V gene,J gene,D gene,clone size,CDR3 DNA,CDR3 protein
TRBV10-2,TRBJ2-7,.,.,TGCGCCAGCAGTGAGTCTAGGGCGGTCTACGAGCAGTACTTC,CASSESRAVYEQYF
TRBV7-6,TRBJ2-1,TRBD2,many,TGTGCCAGCAGCTTAGTCCCTACTAGCGTCCGTTCCTACAATGAGCAGTTCTTC,CASSLVPTSVRSYNEQFF
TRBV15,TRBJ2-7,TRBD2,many,TGTGCCACCAGCGCGGGAGGGGCACGCTTTACCTACGAGCAGTACTTC,CATSAGGARFTYEQYF
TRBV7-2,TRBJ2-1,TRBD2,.,TGTGCCAGCGAACCCTCGGGACTAGCCTACAATGAGCAGTTCTTC,CASEPSGLAYNEQFF
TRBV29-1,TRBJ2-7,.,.,TGCAGCGTGACGGACGGAACCTACGAGCAGTACTTC,CSVTDGTYEQYF
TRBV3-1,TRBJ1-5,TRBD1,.,TGTGCCTTCTGTGACAGGGTGGGCCAGCCCCAGCATTTT,CAFCDRVGQPQHF
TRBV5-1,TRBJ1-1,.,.,TGCGCCAGCAGGGGGGGTTGGGACCCTGAAGCTTTCTTT,CASRGGWDPEAFF
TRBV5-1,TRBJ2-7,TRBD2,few,TGCGCCAGCAGCTGGACTAGCGGCATGAGCGAGCAGTACTTC,CASSWTSGMSEQYF
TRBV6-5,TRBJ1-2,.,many,TGTGCCAGCAGGTCCCCCGTTGGCTATGGCTACACCTTC,CASRSPVGYGYTF
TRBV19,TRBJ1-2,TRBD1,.,TGTGCCAGTAGTGCGACAGGAGGGGGCAACTATGGCTACACCTTC,CASSATGGGNYGYTF
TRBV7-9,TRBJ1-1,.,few,TGTGCCAGCACCCCTCCCCAGGGGAACACTGAAGCTTTCTTT,CASTPPQGNTEAFF
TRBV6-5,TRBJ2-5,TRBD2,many,TGTGCCAGCAGTTACTCGGGGCTAGCGGGAGGCCAAGAGACCCAGTACTTC,CASSYSGLAGGQETQYF
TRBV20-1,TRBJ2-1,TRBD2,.,TGCAGTGCTAGTCCCCTAACCGGGACTAGCGGGAACAATGAGCAGTTCTTC,CSASPLTGTSGNNEQFF
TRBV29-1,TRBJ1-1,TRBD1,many,TGCAGCGCTAGGACAGGGATGAACACTGAAGCTTTCTTT,CSARTGMNTEAFF
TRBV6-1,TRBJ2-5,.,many,TGTGCCAGCAGTGAAGAGTGGCCCGGGGAGACCCAGTACTTC,CASSEEWPGETQYF
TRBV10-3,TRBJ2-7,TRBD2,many,TGTGCCATCAATGGGCGGGAGGGCCCGCGCGAGCAGTACTTC,CAINGREGPREQYF
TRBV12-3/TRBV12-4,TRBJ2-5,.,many,TGTGCCAGCAGTTTGCGGCAGGGGGGAGAGACCCAGTACTTC,CASSLRQGGETQYF
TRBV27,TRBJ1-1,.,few,TGTGCCAACCGGACAGAGCATGAAGCTTTCTTT,CANRTEHEAFF
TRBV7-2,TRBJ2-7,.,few,TGTGCCAGCAGCTTAGGGTTCGGGGGGCGGAACGAGCAGTACTTC,CASSLGFGGRNEQYF
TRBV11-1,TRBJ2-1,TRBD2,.,TGTGCCAGCAGTAATCGGGGTAGCGGGAGGGCCCCCTACAATGAGCAGTTCTTC,CASSNRGSGRAPYNEQFF
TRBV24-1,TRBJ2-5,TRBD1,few,TGTGCCACCAGTGACCCGGGACAGGGGCAAGAGACCCAGTACTTC,CATSDPGQGQETQYF
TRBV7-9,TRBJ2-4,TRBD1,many,TGTGCCAGCAGCTCCCGGGACAGGACGTTCACTCAGTACTTC,CASSSRDRTFTQYF
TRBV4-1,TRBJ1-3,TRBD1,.,TGCGCCAGCAGCCAGCCTGGGACAGGGCTCAGAAACACCATATATTTT,CASSQPGTGLRNTIYF
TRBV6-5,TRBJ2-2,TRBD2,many,TGTGCCAGCGGTAACCTAGTTGGAGGGAGGGAGACCGGGGAGCTGTTTTTT,CASGNLVGGRETGELFF
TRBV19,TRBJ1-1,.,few,TGTGCCAGTCTCCCCCTGCAGATCACTGAAGCTTTCTTT,CASLPLQITEAFF
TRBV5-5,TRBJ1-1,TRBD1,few,TGTGCCAGCAGAAACACAGGGGCCACTGAAGCTTTCTTT,CASRNTGATEAFF
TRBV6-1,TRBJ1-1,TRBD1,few,TGTGCCAGCAGGCTTGACAGGGCAAGTGAAGCTTTCTTT,CASRLDRASEAFF
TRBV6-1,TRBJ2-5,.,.,TGTGCCAGCCGTCTCGGGGAGACCCAGTACTTC,CASRLGETQYF
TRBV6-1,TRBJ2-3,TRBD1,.,TGTGCCACCATGACAGGGGTGATCACAGATACGCAGTATTTT,CATMTGVITDTQYF
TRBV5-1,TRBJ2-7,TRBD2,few,TGCGCCAGCAGCAGGGAGGGGAAAGTCTACGAGCAGTACTTC,CASSREGKVYEQYF
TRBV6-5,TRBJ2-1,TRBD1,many,TGTGCCAGCAGTTCCCCCCGGGACAGGGGCCAAAATGAGCAGTTCTTC,CASSSPRDRGQNEQFF
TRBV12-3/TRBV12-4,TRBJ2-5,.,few,TGTGCCAGCAGTTTCAGGGGCCGGTCCCTTGGGGAGACCCAGTACTTC,CASSFRGRSLGETQYF
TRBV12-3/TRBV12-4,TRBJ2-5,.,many,TGTGCCAGCAGGACCAACCAGGGTCCGGAGTCACGGACCCAGTACTTC,CASRTNQGPESRTQYF
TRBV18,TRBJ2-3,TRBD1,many,TGTGCCAGCTCACCAGCAGGGGGCGCGTCAGATACGCAGTATTTT,CASSPAGGASDTQYF
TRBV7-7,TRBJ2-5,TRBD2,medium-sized,TGTGCCAGCAGCTTATCAGCGGGAGGGTACCAAGAGACCCAGTACTTC,CASSLSAGGYQETQYF
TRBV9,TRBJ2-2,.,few,TGTGCCAGCAGCGTAGGAGTTAACACCGGGGAGCTGTTTTTT,CASSVGVNTGELFF
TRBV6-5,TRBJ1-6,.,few,TGTGCCAGCAGTTACAAGAGACCCCGCTCGGGCTATAATTCACCCCTCCACTTT,CASSYKRPRSGYNSPLHF
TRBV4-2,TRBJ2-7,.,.,TGTGCCAGCAGCCAAGTTGGTTCTACGCGGGACTACGAGCAGTACTTC,CASSQVGSTRDYEQYF
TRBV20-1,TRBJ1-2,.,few,TGCAGTGCTAGAGATGCCAGGGTCTATGGCTACACCTTC,CSARDARVYGYTF
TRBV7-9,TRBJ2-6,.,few,TGTGCCAGCAGCCCTAAGGGTACCTCTGGGGCCAACGTCCTGACTTTC,CASSPKGTSGANVLTF
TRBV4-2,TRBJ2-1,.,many,TGTGCCAGCAGCCAAGACGGGATAGGGCAGTTCTTC,CASSQDGIGQFF
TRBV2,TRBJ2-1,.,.,TGTGCCAGCAGTGAATTAGGCACTGAGCAGTTCTTC,CASSELGTEQFF
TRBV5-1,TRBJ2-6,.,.,TGCGCCAGCAGCTTCGAGGGGACTGGGGCCAACGTCCTGACTTTC,CASSFEGTGANVLTF
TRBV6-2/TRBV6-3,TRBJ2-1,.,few,TGTGCCAGCAATCTCGGGGGGCAGCAGTTCTTC,CASNLGGQQFF
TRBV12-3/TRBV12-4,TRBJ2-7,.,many,TGTGCCAGCAGTTTAGGGGGCAGTAGCTACGAGCAGTACTTC,CASSLGGSSYEQYF
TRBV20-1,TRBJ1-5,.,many,TGCAGTGCTAAAAGGGGGTCGAGCAATCAGCCCCAGCATTTT,CSAKRGSSNQPQHF
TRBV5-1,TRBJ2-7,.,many,TGCGCCAGCGGGACGGGATCATCCTACGAGCAGTACTTC,CASGTGSSYEQYF
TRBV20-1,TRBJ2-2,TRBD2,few,TGCAGTGCGGGCTGGGGGGGTATGAACACCGGGGAGCTGTTTTTT,CSAGWGGMNTGELFF
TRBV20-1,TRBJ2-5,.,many,TGCAGTGCTGTCAACAGCGGCCAAGAGACCCAGTACTTC,CSAVNSGQETQYF